Listed below are T cell receptor beta chains from one sample, sequenced in a study of T cells in Graves' hyperthyroidism and ophthalmopathy. TCRdb itself ran the multiplex PCR reads through MiXCR, one entry per CDR3 protein. The sample carries about 640,000 distinct CDR3 sequences, 13% to 15% recorded once. Sequencing was carried out using blood. These receptors all stem from a woman between 50 and 59 years old with Graves' ophthalmopathy. The CDR3 runs from the conserved cysteine through the conserved F or W. The order of the fields is D gene, J gene, V gene, clone size, CDR3 DNA, CDR3 protein. The D gene is left open where the match is weak. Expanded clones are given a class, and other clones once, few, many or no size at all.

d_gene: -
j_gene: TRBJ1-6
v_gene: TRBV4-2
abundance: -
CDR3nt: TGTGCCAGCAGCCAAGGGGGTTCACCCCTCCACTTT
CDR3aa: CASSQGGSPLHF

d_gene: -
j_gene: TRBJ2-3
v_gene: TRBV30
abundance: many
CDR3nt: TGTGCCTGGAGTGTAACCCTTAGGACGCAGTATTTT
CDR3aa: CAWSVTLRTQYF

d_gene: TRBD1
j_gene: TRBJ2-5
v_gene: TRBV7-9
abundance: many
CDR3nt: TGTGCCAGCAGCCGGGACAGGGGGACTCAAGAGACCCAGTACTTC
CDR3aa: CASSRDRGTQETQYF

d_gene: -
j_gene: TRBJ2-7
v_gene: TRBV20-1
abundance: -
CDR3nt: TGCAGTGCTAAGGACCTATCCCACTACGAGCAGTACTTC
CDR3aa: CSAKDLSHYEQYF

d_gene: TRBD2
j_gene: TRBJ2-3
v_gene: TRBV4-2
abundance: -
CDR3nt: TGTGCCAGCAGCCAAGGATCTAGCGGGGGCACAGATACGCAGTATTTT
CDR3aa: CASSQGSSGGTDTQYF

d_gene: TRBD1
j_gene: TRBJ1-1
v_gene: TRBV7-9
abundance: -
CDR3nt: TGTGCCAGCAGCTTCCGCTTGGGGGACAGCCAAATGAACACTGAAGCTTTCTTT
CDR3aa: CASSFRLGDSQMNTEAFF

d_gene: -
j_gene: TRBJ2-1
v_gene: TRBV7-8
abundance: few
CDR3nt: TGTGCCAACACCGTATCCCCGTACAATGAGCAGTTCTTC
CDR3aa: CANTVSPYNEQFF

d_gene: -
j_gene: TRBJ1-1
v_gene: TRBV12-3/TRBV12-4
abundance: many
CDR3nt: TGTGCCAGCAGCCTGGACAGCTCAATTGAAGCTTTCTTT
CDR3aa: CASSLDSSIEAFF

d_gene: TRBD1
j_gene: TRBJ2-1
v_gene: TRBV14
abundance: -
CDR3nt: TGTGCCAGCAGCCAAGTCTGGACAGGCTACAATGAGCAGTTCTTC
CDR3aa: CASSQVWTGYNEQFF

d_gene: -
j_gene: TRBJ2-6
v_gene: TRBV5-1
abundance: many
CDR3nt: TGCGCCAGCAGCTTCTTTGAGGCGAGCTCTGGGGCCAACGTCCTGACTTTC
CDR3aa: CASSFFEASSGANVLTF

d_gene: -
j_gene: TRBJ2-5
v_gene: TRBV7-8
abundance: many
CDR3nt: TGTGCCAGCAGCTACCTACACTTCTATGGCGAGATAAAAGAGACCCAGTACTTC
CDR3aa: CASSYLHFYGEIKETQYF

d_gene: -
j_gene: TRBJ2-7
v_gene: TRBV7-9
abundance: many
CDR3nt: TGTGCCAGCAGCTTAGAAGGTAGTTGGTCCGAGCAGTACTTC
CDR3aa: CASSLEGSWSEQYF

d_gene: -
j_gene: TRBJ2-2
v_gene: TRBV5-6
abundance: -
CDR3nt: TGTGCCAGCAGCTTGTACTGGGGGAGCACCGGGGAGCTGTTTTTT
CDR3aa: CASSLYWGSTGELFF

d_gene: -
j_gene: TRBJ2-1
v_gene: TRBV5-1
abundance: -
CDR3nt: TGCGCCAACAGCTTGGAGCGAGAGCAGTTCTTC
CDR3aa: CANSLEREQFF

d_gene: TRBD2
j_gene: TRBJ2-4
v_gene: TRBV3-1
abundance: many
CDR3nt: TGTGCCAGCAGCGATCCTCCTTACAGGACGGGAGGGAACATTCAGTACTTC
CDR3aa: CASSDPPYRTGGNIQYF

d_gene: -
j_gene: TRBJ2-3
v_gene: TRBV27
abundance: many
CDR3nt: TGTGCCAGCAGTCCATACTCTGCGGTGTCGCAGTATTTT
CDR3aa: CASSPYSAVSQYF

d_gene: -
j_gene: TRBJ2-4
v_gene: TRBV12-3/TRBV12-4
abundance: few
CDR3nt: TGTGCCAGCAGTCCACCTATCGTTTTAGCCAAAAACATTCAGTACTTC
CDR3aa: CASSPPIVLAKNIQYF

d_gene: -
j_gene: TRBJ2-7
v_gene: TRBV27
abundance: -
CDR3nt: TGTGCCAGCAGTTTTACGGAAAGCTCCTACGAGCAGTACTTC
CDR3aa: CASSFTESSYEQYF

d_gene: -
j_gene: TRBJ2-5
v_gene: TRBV30
abundance: -
CDR3nt: TGTGCCTGGAGTGTGGGCGCAGGGTCGTACCAAGAGACCCAGTACTTC
CDR3aa: CAWSVGAGSYQETQYF

d_gene: TRBD2
j_gene: TRBJ2-1
v_gene: TRBV6-2/TRBV6-3
abundance: -
CDR3nt: TGTGCCAGCAGTTACTCGGGTCCGGGAGGGTACAATGAGCAGTTCTTC
CDR3aa: CASSYSGPGGYNEQFF

d_gene: -
j_gene: TRBJ2-3
v_gene: TRBV6-1
abundance: many
CDR3nt: TGTGCCAGCGGTAGTTATCGGGGGGCGCATGCTAAAGATACGCAGTATTTT
CDR3aa: CASGSYRGAHAKDTQYF

d_gene: -
j_gene: TRBJ2-1
v_gene: TRBV6-1
abundance: -
CDR3nt: TGTGCCAGCAGTGAATTTTGGCAAGGCGCTTACAATGAGCAGTTCTTC
CDR3aa: CASSEFWQGAYNEQFF

d_gene: -
j_gene: TRBJ2-4
v_gene: TRBV4-2
abundance: -
CDR3nt: TGTGCCAGCAGCCAAGAAAACTCGGGCTGGACCGACAAAAACATTCAGTACTTC
CDR3aa: CASSQENSGWTDKNIQYF

d_gene: -
j_gene: TRBJ1-2
v_gene: TRBV30
abundance: few
CDR3nt: TGTGCCTGGAGTGTACTATCGACAGCTTATGGCTACACCTTC
CDR3aa: CAWSVLSTAYGYTF

d_gene: -
j_gene: TRBJ1-2
v_gene: TRBV12-3/TRBV12-4
abundance: few
CDR3nt: TGTGCCAGCAGTTTGAACGATGGCTACACCTTC
CDR3aa: CASSLNDGYTF

d_gene: -
j_gene: TRBJ1-1
v_gene: TRBV7-9
abundance: many
CDR3nt: TGTGCCTTAGATGGGGGCACTGAAGCTTTCTTT
CDR3aa: CALDGGTEAFF

d_gene: TRBD2
j_gene: TRBJ2-3
v_gene: TRBV28
abundance: few
CDR3nt: TGTGCCAGCAGTTTAGGGTTTGAGTGGCGGGAGGAGATAGATACGCAGTATTTT
CDR3aa: CASSLGFEWREEIDTQYF

d_gene: -
j_gene: TRBJ1-2
v_gene: TRBV11-3
abundance: -
CDR3nt: TGTGCCAGCATTATATCCGCGGGGACAAGGAGGGATGGCTACACCTTC
CDR3aa: CASIISAGTRRDGYTF

d_gene: -
j_gene: TRBJ2-1
v_gene: TRBV28
abundance: many
CDR3nt: TGTGCCAGCAGTATTCCGGGACTCGATTACAATGAGCAGTTCTTC
CDR3aa: CASSIPGLDYNEQFF

d_gene: -
j_gene: TRBJ1-5
v_gene: TRBV20-1
abundance: -
CDR3nt: TGCAGTGCTAGAGATGGTGTAGGGGGCAATCAGCCCCAGCATTTT
CDR3aa: CSARDGVGGNQPQHF

d_gene: TRBD2
j_gene: TRBJ2-3
v_gene: TRBV11-3
abundance: many
CDR3nt: TGTGCCAGCAGCTTCGACCCCGGGACTAGTGGCACAGATACGCAGTATTTT
CDR3aa: CASSFDPGTSGTDTQYF

d_gene: -
j_gene: TRBJ1-1
v_gene: TRBV20-1
abundance: many
CDR3nt: TGCAGTGCTAGGACATCCACGAACACTGAAGCTTTCTTT
CDR3aa: CSARTSTNTEAFF

d_gene: -
j_gene: TRBJ2-1
v_gene: TRBV28
abundance: many
CDR3nt: TGTGCCAGCAGTTCCCGGACTGGTGATGAGCAGTTCTTC
CDR3aa: CASSSRTGDEQFF

d_gene: TRBD1
j_gene: TRBJ1-2
v_gene: TRBV29-1
abundance: -
CDR3nt: TGCAGCGTTGATGCGACAGGGGTCTATGGCTACACCTTC
CDR3aa: CSVDATGVYGYTF

d_gene: -
j_gene: TRBJ1-1
v_gene: TRBV28
abundance: many
CDR3nt: TGTGCCAGCAGTTCACTCGGGCAGAACACTGAAGCTTTCTTT
CDR3aa: CASSSLGQNTEAFF

d_gene: -
j_gene: TRBJ1-3
v_gene: TRBV20-1
abundance: few
CDR3nt: TGCAGTGCAAAACCGGACGCGCGGAATTCTGGAAACACCATATATTTT
CDR3aa: CSAKPDARNSGNTIYF

d_gene: TRBD1
j_gene: TRBJ1-1
v_gene: TRBV2
abundance: many
CDR3nt: TGTGCCAGCAGTTATCAAGGGCAGGGGGTGGGGAACACTGAAGCTTTCTTT
CDR3aa: CASSYQGQGVGNTEAFF

d_gene: -
j_gene: TRBJ2-5
v_gene: TRBV10-3
abundance: -
CDR3nt: TGTGCCATCCTGAGGCTAGCGAAGGGGGAGACCCAGTACTTC
CDR3aa: CAILRLAKGETQYF

d_gene: TRBD2
j_gene: TRBJ2-7
v_gene: TRBV11-2
abundance: many
CDR3nt: TGTGCCAGCAGCCATTATAGCGGGAGGGTCTACGAGCAGTACTTC
CDR3aa: CASSHYSGRVYEQYF

d_gene: -
j_gene: TRBJ1-5
v_gene: TRBV14
abundance: few
CDR3nt: TGTGCCAGCACCCTCCCGGGGACAAATAGCAATCAGCCCCAGCATTTT
CDR3aa: CASTLPGTNSNQPQHF

d_gene: TRBD1
j_gene: TRBJ1-1
v_gene: TRBV28
abundance: many
CDR3nt: TGTGCCAGCAGTAACCCGACAGGGGTGAACACTGAAGCTTTCTTT
CDR3aa: CASSNPTGVNTEAFF

d_gene: TRBD2
j_gene: TRBJ2-7
v_gene: TRBV29-1
abundance: many
CDR3nt: TGCAGCGTTGAAGTCGAGACTAGCGTAAACAAGCAGTACTTC
CDR3aa: CSVEVETSVNKQYF

d_gene: TRBD2
j_gene: TRBJ2-5
v_gene: TRBV20-1
abundance: many
CDR3nt: TGCAGTGCTAGAGATAAGGTCCTAGCGGGAAGGGAGACCCAGTACTTC
CDR3aa: CSARDKVLAGRETQYF

d_gene: TRBD1
j_gene: TRBJ1-1
v_gene: TRBV29-1
abundance: many
CDR3nt: TGCAGCGGGAGACAGGGGTGGGGGACTGAAGCTTTCTTT
CDR3aa: CSGRQGWGTEAFF

d_gene: TRBD2
j_gene: TRBJ2-2
v_gene: TRBV7-8
abundance: many
CDR3nt: TGTGCCAGCAGCTCTACCGGGACTAGCGGGAGGCTGGGGGGCACCGGGGAGCTGTTTTTT
CDR3aa: CASSSTGTSGRLGGTGELFF

d_gene: TRBD1
j_gene: TRBJ2-1
v_gene: TRBV5-1
abundance: many
CDR3nt: TGCGCCAGCAGAGCGACAGGGGGTGAGCAGTTCTTC
CDR3aa: CASRATGGEQFF

d_gene: TRBD2
j_gene: TRBJ2-6
v_gene: TRBV3-1
abundance: -
CDR3nt: TGTGCCAGCAGCCCTCTAGCGGGAGCCCCTGGGGCCAACGTCCTGACTTTC
CDR3aa: CASSPLAGAPGANVLTF

d_gene: TRBD1
j_gene: TRBJ1-1
v_gene: TRBV10-3
abundance: -
CDR3nt: TGTGCCATCAGTGAGTCCTGGGACAGTCAAAATGGCGCGTTCTTT
CDR3aa: CAISESWDSQNGAFF

d_gene: TRBD2
j_gene: TRBJ2-1
v_gene: TRBV5-1
abundance: -
CDR3nt: TGCGCCAGCAGCTTTTTCTCTAGCGGGAGTTCCTACAATGAGCAGCTCTTC
CDR3aa: CASSFFSSGSSYNEQLF

d_gene: -
j_gene: TRBJ1-2
v_gene: TRBV11-2
abundance: many
CDR3nt: TGTGCCAGCAGCGGGGGGGACAATAGGGGCTACACCTTC
CDR3aa: CASSGGDNRGYTF

d_gene: TRBD1
j_gene: TRBJ2-1
v_gene: TRBV30
abundance: many
CDR3nt: TGTGCCTGGAGTGTAATGGACAGGGGGCTCTCCTACAATGAGCAGTTCTTC
CDR3aa: CAWSVMDRGLSYNEQFF

d_gene: -
j_gene: TRBJ2-1
v_gene: TRBV28
abundance: many
CDR3nt: TGTGCCAGCGCCCCCCTCGTAGACACCCTCAATGAGCAGTTCTTC
CDR3aa: CASAPLVDTLNEQFF

d_gene: TRBD2
j_gene: TRBJ2-2
v_gene: TRBV2
abundance: many
CDR3nt: TGTGCCAGCACCCGAAGCGGGACGAACACCGGGGAGCTGTTTTTT
CDR3aa: CASTRSGTNTGELFF